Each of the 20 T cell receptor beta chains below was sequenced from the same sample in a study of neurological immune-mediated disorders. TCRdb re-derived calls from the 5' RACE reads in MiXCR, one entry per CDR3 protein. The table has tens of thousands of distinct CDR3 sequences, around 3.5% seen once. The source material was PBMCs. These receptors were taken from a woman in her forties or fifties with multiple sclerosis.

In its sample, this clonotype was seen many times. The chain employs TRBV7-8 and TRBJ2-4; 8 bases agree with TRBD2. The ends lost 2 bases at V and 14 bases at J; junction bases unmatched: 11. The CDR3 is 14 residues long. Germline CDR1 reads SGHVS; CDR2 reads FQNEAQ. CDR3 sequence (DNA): TGTGCCAGCAGCTTAAGAGATACGGGACTAGGGAAGTACTTC. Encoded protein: CASSLRDTGLGKYF.

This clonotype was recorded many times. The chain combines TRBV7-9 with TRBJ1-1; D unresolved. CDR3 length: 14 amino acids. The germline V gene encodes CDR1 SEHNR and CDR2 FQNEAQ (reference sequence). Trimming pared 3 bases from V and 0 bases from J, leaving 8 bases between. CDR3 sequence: CASSFEHLNTEAFF. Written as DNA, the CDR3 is TGTGCCAGCAGCTTTGAACACCTGAACACTGAAGCTTTCTTT. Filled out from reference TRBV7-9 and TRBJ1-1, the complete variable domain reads DTGVSQNPRHKITKRGQNVTFRCDPISEHNRLYWYRQTLGQGPEFLTYFQNEAQLEKSRLLSDRFSAERPKGSFSTLEIQRTEQGDSAMYLCASSFEHLNTEAFFGQGTRLTVV.

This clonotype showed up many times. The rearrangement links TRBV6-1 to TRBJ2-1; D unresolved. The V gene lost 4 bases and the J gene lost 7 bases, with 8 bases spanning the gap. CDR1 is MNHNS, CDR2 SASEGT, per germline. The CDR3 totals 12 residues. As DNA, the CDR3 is TGTGCCAGCAGTGTGGAGAGGAATGAGCAGTTCTTC. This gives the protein CASSVERNEQFF.

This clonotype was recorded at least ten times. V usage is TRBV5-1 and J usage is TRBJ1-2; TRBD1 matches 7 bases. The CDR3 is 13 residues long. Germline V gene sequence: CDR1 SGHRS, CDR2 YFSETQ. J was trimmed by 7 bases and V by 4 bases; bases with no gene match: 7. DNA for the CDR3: TGCGCCAGCAGCCCAGACAGGGTAACTGGCTACACCTTC. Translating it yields CASSPDRVTGYTF.

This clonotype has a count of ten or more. The CDR3 nucleotides read TGTGCCAGCAGGAAAGCGGGCACGAACACCGGGGAGCTGTTTTTT. Amino acids: CASRKAGTNTGELFF. V gene TRBV7-2 combines with J gene TRBJ2-2; D perhaps matches TRBD2 (6 bases). Per germline, CDR1 SGHTA and CDR2 FQGNSA. This CDR3 has 15 amino acids. Trimming shortened V by 6 bases and J by 0 bases, and 11 bases separated the two germline ends.

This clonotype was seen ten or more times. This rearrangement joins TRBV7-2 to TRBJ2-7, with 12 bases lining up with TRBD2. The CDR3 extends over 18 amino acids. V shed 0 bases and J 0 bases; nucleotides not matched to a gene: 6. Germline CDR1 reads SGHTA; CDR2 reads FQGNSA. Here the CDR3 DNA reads TGTGCCAGCAGCTTAGCTGGACTAGCGGGGCCCATCTCCTACGAGCAGTACTTC. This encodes CASSLAGLAGPISYEQYF.

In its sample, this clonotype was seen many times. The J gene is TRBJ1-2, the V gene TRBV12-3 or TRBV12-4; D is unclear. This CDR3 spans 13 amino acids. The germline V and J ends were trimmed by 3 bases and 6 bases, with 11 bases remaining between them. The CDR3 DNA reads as TGTGCCAGCAGTTTCCGGCAGTTTGATGGCTACACCTTC. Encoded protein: CASSFRQFDGYTF.

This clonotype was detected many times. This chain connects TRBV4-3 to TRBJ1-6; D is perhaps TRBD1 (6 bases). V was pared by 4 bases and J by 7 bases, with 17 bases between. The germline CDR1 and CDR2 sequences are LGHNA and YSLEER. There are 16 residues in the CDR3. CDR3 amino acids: CASSRSGHEENSPLHF. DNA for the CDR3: TGCGCCAGCAGCCGATCGGGACACGAAGAAAATTCACCCCTCCACTTT.

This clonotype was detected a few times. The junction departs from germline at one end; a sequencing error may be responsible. The CDR3 protein is CATSRETAGYGYTF. The CDR3 nucleotides read TGTGCCACCAGCCGAGAGACAGCAGGCTATGGCTACACCTTC. The chain has TRBV15 and TRBJ1-2; weak D call: TRBD1 (5 bases). The CDR3 contains 14 residues. Germline V gene sequence: CDR1 LNHNV, CDR2 YYDKDF (reference sequence).

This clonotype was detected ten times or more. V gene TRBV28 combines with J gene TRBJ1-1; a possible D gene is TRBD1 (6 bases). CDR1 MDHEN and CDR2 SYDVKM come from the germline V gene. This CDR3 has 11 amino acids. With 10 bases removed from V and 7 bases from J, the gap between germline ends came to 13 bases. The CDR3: CATVRGYEAFF. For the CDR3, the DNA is TGTGCCACAGTGAGGGGGTATGAAGCTTTCTTT. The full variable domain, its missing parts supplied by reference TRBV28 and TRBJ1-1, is DVKVTQSSRYLVKRTGEKVFLECVQDMDHENMFWYRQDPGLGLRLIYFSYDVKMKEKGDIPEGYSVSREKKERFSLILESASTNQTSMYLCATVRGYEAFFGQGTRLTVV.

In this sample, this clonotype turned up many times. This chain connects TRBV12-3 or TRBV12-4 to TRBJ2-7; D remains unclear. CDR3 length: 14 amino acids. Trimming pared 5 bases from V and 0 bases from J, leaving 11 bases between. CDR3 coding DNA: TGTGCCAGCAGTCAGGACGGTATCTCCTACGAGCAGTACTTC. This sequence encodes CASSQDGISYEQYF.

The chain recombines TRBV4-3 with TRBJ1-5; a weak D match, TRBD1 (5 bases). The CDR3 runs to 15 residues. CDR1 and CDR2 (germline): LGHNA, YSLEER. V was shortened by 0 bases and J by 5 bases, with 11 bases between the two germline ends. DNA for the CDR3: TGCGCCAGCAGCCAAGATGCCCGCAGGGATCAGCCCCAGCATTTT. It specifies CASSQDARRDQPQHF.

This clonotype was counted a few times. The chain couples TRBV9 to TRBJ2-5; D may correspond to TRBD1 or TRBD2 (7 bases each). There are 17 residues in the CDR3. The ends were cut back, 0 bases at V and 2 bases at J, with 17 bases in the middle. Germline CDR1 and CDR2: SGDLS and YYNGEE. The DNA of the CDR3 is TGTGCCAGCAGCGTAGCAGTCAGGGGGGGGCAACAAGAGACCCAGTACTTC. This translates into CASSVAVRGGQQETQYF.

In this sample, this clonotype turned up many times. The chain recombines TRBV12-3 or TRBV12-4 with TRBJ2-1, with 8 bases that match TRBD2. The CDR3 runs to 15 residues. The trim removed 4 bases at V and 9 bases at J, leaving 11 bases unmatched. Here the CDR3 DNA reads TGTGCCAGCAGTTACGTCCCGGGACTAGGCCGTGAGCAGTTCTTC. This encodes CASSYVPGLGREQFF.

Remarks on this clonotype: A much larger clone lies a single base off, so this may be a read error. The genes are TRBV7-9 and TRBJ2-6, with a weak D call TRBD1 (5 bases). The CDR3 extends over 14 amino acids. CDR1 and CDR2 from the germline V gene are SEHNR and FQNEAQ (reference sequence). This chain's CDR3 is CASSSTSGANVPTF. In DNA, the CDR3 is TGTGCCAGCAGCTCTACTTCTGGGGCCAACGTCCCGACTTTC.

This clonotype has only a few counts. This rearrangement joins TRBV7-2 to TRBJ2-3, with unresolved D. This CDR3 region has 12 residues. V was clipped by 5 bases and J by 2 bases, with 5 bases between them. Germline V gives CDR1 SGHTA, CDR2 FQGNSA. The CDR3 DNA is TGTGCCAGCAGCCCTTTCACAGATACGCAGTATTTT. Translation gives CASSPFTDTQYF.

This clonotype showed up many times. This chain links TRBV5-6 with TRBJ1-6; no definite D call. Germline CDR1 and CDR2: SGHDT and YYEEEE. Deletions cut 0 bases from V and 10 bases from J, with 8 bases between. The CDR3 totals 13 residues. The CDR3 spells CASSLGTNSPLHF. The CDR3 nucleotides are TGTGCCAGCAGCTTGGGGACCAACTCACCCCTCCACTTT.

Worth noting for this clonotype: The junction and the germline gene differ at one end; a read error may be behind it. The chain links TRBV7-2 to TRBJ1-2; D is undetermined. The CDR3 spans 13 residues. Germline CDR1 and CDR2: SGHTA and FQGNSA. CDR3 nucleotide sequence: TGTGCCAACAGCTTACAGAAGGACTATGGCTACACCTTC. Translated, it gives CANSLQKDYGYTF.

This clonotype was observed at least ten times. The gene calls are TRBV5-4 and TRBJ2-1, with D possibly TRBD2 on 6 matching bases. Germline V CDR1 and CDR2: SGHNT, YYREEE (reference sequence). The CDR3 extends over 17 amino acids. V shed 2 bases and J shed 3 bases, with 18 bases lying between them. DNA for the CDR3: TGTGCCAGCAGCTTATACCTTGGTGGGGGGAACTACAATGAGCAGTTCTTC. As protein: CASSLYLGGGNYNEQFF. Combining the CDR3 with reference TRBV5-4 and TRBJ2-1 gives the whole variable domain ETGVTQSPTHLIKTRGQQVTLRCSSQSGHNTVSWYQQALGQGPQFIFQYYREEENGRGNFPPRFSGLQFPNYSSELNVNALELDDSALYLCASSLYLGGGNYNEQFFGPGTRLTVL.

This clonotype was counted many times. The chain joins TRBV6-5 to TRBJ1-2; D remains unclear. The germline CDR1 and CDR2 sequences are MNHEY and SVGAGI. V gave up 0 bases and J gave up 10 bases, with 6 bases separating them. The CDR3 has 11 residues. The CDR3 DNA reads TGTGCCAGCAGTTACTCGGGCCTCTACACCTTC. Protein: CASSYSGLYTF.